The table lists the clone carrying this T cell receptor beta chain with a few counts. TCRbeta library preparation incorporated unique molecular identifiers. TCRdb ran MiXCR on the PCR reads and lists one entry per CDR3 protein. The table lists roughly 670,000 distinct CDR3 sequences, around 12% of them singletons. CDR1 and CDR2 (germline): SGHRS, YFSETQ. Trimming pared 1 base from V and 0 bases from J, leaving 11 bases between. This CDR3 has 15 amino acids. The source of the sample is a study of T-cell reconstitution after alpha-beta-depleted transplantation in children. Source: PBMCs, taken before TCRalphabeta/CD19-depleted stem cell transplant. The chain is built from TRBV5-1 and TRBJ2-7; D not certain. This sequence originates from a girl aged 2-10 years with congenital amegakaryocytic thrombocytopenia, due to receive a stem cell transplant. The CDR3 DNA follows: TGCGCCAGCAGCTTGTCTATCTCGGGCTCCTACGAGCAGTACTTC. Protein product: CASSLSISGSYEQYF.